This T cell receptor (beta chain) was profiled in a study of blood T cell repertoires in COVID-19. Study details: The analysed material was cDNA or gDNA that came from T cells, B-cell-depleted T cells, or PBMCs.

Repertoires were generated with immunoSEQ multiplex PCR, while TCRdb's copy carries only in-frame clones and drops some. The sample consists of about 180,000 clones, roughly 90% of them appearing once. Adults between about 18 and 89 years of age took part from 20 to 25 US areas. Participants had their cohort set by participant-reported clinical history. The sequenced sample was PBMCs or T cells enriched from blood (not recorded which). The TCR sequence derives from a human donor with acute COVID-19. The donor label of this sample is uncertain.

As DNA, the CDR3 is TGTGCCAGCGGATCGCAAGAGGGGAACACTGAAGCTTTCTTT. Translation: CASGSQEGNTEAFF. The V gene is TRBV18, the J gene TRBJ1-1; D gene ambiguous. Germline CDR1 is KGHSH and CDR2 is LQKENI. This CDR3 is built from 14 residues. V gave up 8 bases and J gave up 1 base, with 14 bases separating them.